Presented here are 22 T cell receptor beta chains from one specimen sequenced in a study of CXCR3-negative and CXCR3-positive naive CD8 T cells. No antigen has been identified for these receptors. Study observations and caveats: Higher TRB CDR3 hydrophobicity marked CXCR3-positive naive cells relative to CXCR3-negative naive cells.

Libraries of TRB cDNA were made by 5' RACE and carried UMIs. Reprocessing the 5' RACE reads, TCRdb reports a single entry for every CDR3 protein and omits DNA. There are roughly 93,000 distinct CDR3 sequences in the sample, with about 1% held by the top ten. Sequencing was carried out using naive CXCR3+ CD8+ T cells from blood. Subset given: CD45RO-CCR7+CD27+CD95- naive CD8+ T cells expressing CXCR3 (TNR3+). All receptors derive from a human donor in good health. Some clones in this sample may be carry-over from other donors' samples.

The chain uses TRBV29-1 and TRBJ2-1; TCRdb gives TRBD2 as the D gene, but with no DNA this cannot be confirmed. Per germline, CDR1 SQVTM and CDR2 ANQGSEA. The CDR3 has 14 residues. The CDR3 is CSVGGAGAYNEQFF.

V is TRBV7-9 and J is TRBJ2-7; TCRdb gives TRBD1 as the D gene, but with no DNA this cannot be confirmed. The CDR3 contains 16 residues. From germline, CDR1 is SEHNR and CDR2 FQNEAQ (reference sequence). CDR3 amino acids: CASSLAPGGQTYEQYF.

The genes are TRBV18 and TRBJ2-6; TCRdb indicates TRBD1, and absent DNA this call remains unverified. Germline V CDR1 and CDR2: KGHSH, LQKENI. The length of the CDR3 is 16 residues. CDR3 region: CASSPPSGQGASVLTF. The whole variable domain, remainder taken from reference TRBV18 and TRBJ2-6, is NAGVMQNPRHLVRRRGQEARLRCSPMKGHSHVYWYRQLPEEGLKFMVYLQKENIIDESGMPKERFSAEFPKEGPSILRIQQVVRGDSAAYFCASSPPSGQGASVLTFGAGSRLTVL.

V is TRBV12-3 or TRBV12-4 and J is TRBJ2-7; TCRdb gives TRBD2 as the D gene, but with no DNA this cannot be confirmed. The CDR3 sequence is 16 residues long. This CDR3 is CASLRLAGGATHEQYF.

The chain uses TRBV7-9 and TRBJ2-3; the D call from TCRdb, TRBD1, cannot be confirmed without DNA. There are 16 residues in the CDR3. CDR1 is SEHNR, CDR2 FQNEAQ, per germline (reference sequence). The CDR3 loop reads CASSLLAGDPGDTQYF. Combining the CDR3 with reference TRBV7-9 and TRBJ2-3 gives the whole variable domain DTGVSQNPRHKITKRGQNVTFRCDPISEHNRLYWYRQTLGQGPEFLTYFQNEAQLEKSRLLSDRFSAERPKGSFSTLEIQRTEQGDSAMYLCASSLLAGDPGDTQYFGPGTRLTVL.

This chain links TRBV10-1 with TRBJ2-2. The CDR3 totals 11 residues. CDR1 and CDR2 from the germline V gene are WNHNN and SYGVQD (reference sequence). CDR3 in amino acids: CASADSGELFF.

The chain combines TRBV12-3 or TRBV12-4 with TRBJ2-7; the TRBD1 assignment by TCRdb is unverifiable without DNA. CDR3 size: 17 residues. This CDR3 reads CASSPNKGGQGAYEQYF.

The chain recombines TRBV29-1 with TRBJ2-1. The CDR3 is 13 residues long. Germline V CDR1 and CDR2: SQVTM, ANQGSEA. CDR3 region: CSVFLTNYNEQFF.

The V call is TRBV4-3, the J call TRBJ2-1; TCRdb returns TRBD2, unconfirmable since there is no DNA. This CDR3 region has 15 residues. Per germline, CDR1 LGHNA and CDR2 YSLEER. CDR3 amino acids: CASSVGTSGHNEQFF.

J is TRBJ2-5 and V is TRBV4-2; TCRdb gives TRBD2 as the D gene, but with no DNA this cannot be confirmed. Germline V gene sequence: CDR1 LGHNA, CDR2 YNFKEQ. The CDR3 has 14 amino acids. The CDR3 here is CASSLIGEMETQYF.

This chain connects TRBV20-1 to TRBJ2-7; with no DNA, the TCRdb D assignment of TRBD2 cannot be verified. Germline-derived CDR1 and CDR2 are DFQATT and SNEGSKA (reference sequence). The CDR3 runs 17 residues. CDR3 region: CSARGGGGLGVSYEQYF.

The chain recombines TRBV12-3 or TRBV12-4 with TRBJ1-1; TCRdb gives TRBD1 as the D gene, but with no DNA this cannot be confirmed. The CDR3 runs 15 residues. CDR3 region: CASNMADRGFDEAFF.

The J gene is TRBJ2-3, the V gene TRBV29-1. CDR3 length: 11 residues. Germline V CDR1 and CDR2: SQVTM, ANQGSEA. The CDR3 loop reads CSVEPPNTQYF.

The CDR3 here is CASSHPGASYEQYF. The chain employs TRBV7-9 and TRBJ2-7. Per germline, CDR1 SEHNR and CDR2 FQNEAQ (reference sequence). The CDR3 contains 14 residues.

CDR3 loop: CSVDRQGAFEQFF. V usage is TRBV29-1 and J usage is TRBJ2-1; no DNA is available, so the TRBD1 call from TCRdb remains unchecked. Germline V gives CDR1 SQVTM, CDR2 ANQGSEA. CDR3 length: 13 amino acids.

The rearrangement uses TRBV21-1 and TRBJ2-5; checking the TCRdb D call of TRBD2 is not possible without DNA. TRBV21-1 corresponds to a pseudogene. The CDR3 is 16 amino acids. The CDR3 protein is CASSKDGGRGTETQYF.

V and J are TRBV7-9 and TRBJ2-1. The germline CDR1 and CDR2 sequences are SEHNR and FQNEAQ (reference sequence). The CDR3 spans 13 residues. CDR3 in amino acids: CASSNQDYNEQFF.

The chain joins TRBV13 to TRBJ2-7; the TCRdb call, TRBD1, lacks DNA for checking. This CDR3 comprises 15 residues. Germline V gene data show CDR1 as PRHDT and CDR2 as FYEKMQ (reference sequence). The chain's CDR3 is CASSLGTGVGYEQYF. The full variable domain, completed using reference TRBV13 and TRBJ2-7, is AAGVIQSPRHLIKEKRETATLKCYPIPRHDTVYWYQQGPGQDPQFLISFYEKMQSDKGSIPDRFSAQQFSDYHSELNMSSLELGDSALYFCASSLGTGVGYEQYFGPGTRLTVT.

The V and J genes are TRBV9 and TRBJ1-4; TCRdb calls TRBD1, which cannot be checked without DNA. The CDR3 consists of 14 residues. Germline values: CDR1 SGDLS, CDR2 YYNGEE. The CDR3: CASSFRGTDEKLFF.

This chain uses TRBV6-1 with TRBJ1-5. There are 18 residues in the CDR3. The V gene's germline CDR1 is MNHNS and CDR2 SASEGT. The CDR3 loop is CASRLHNPVRDSNQPQHF.

The rearrangement joins TRBV28 to TRBJ1-6; the TCRdb call, TRBD1, lacks DNA for checking. The CDR3 spans 16 residues. Germline V gene data show CDR1 as MDHEN and CDR2 as SYDVKM. The chain's CDR3 is CASSLRPGQEDSPLHF.

J is TRBJ2-1 and V is TRBV29-1; TCRdb selects TRBD2, and the lack of DNA leaves this call unchecked. This CDR3 has 11 residues. Germline V gives CDR1 SQVTM, CDR2 ANQGSEA. CDR3 sequence: CSVEEGHAQFF.